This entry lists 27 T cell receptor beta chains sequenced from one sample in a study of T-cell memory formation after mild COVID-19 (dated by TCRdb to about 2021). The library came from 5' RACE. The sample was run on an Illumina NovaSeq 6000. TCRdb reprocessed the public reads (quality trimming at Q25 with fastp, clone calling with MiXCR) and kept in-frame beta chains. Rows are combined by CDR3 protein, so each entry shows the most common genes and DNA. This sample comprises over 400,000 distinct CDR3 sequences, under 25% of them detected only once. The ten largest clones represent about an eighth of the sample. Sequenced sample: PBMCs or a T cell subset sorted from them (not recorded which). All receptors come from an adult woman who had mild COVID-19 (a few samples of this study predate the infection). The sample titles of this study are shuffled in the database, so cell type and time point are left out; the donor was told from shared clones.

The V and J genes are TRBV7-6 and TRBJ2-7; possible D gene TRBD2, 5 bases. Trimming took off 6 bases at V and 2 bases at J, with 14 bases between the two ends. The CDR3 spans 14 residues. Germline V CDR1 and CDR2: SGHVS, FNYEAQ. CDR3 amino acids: CASSSAAGTYEQYF. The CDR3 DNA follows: TGTGCCAGCAGTTCCGCCGCCGGGACCTACGAGCAGTACTTC.

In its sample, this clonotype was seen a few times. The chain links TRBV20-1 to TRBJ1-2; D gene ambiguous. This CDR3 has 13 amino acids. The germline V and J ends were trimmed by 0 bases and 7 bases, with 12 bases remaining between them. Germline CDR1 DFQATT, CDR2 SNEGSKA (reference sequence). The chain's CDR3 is CSARDLTTGGYTF. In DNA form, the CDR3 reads TGCAGTGCTAGAGATCTTACAACCGGTGGCTACACCTTC.

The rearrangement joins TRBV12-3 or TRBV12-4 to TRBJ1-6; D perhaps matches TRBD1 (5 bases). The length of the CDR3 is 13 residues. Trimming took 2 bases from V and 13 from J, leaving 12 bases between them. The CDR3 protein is CASSLIQGMPLHF. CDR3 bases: TGTGCCAGCAGTTTAATCCAGGGTATGCCCCTCCACTTT.

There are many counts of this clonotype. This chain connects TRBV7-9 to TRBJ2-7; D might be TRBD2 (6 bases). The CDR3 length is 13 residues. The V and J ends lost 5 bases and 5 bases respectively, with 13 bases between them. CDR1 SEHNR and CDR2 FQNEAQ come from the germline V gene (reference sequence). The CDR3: CASSLMPGDEQYF. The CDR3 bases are TGTGCCAGCAGCCTCATGCCGGGGGACGAGCAGTACTTC.

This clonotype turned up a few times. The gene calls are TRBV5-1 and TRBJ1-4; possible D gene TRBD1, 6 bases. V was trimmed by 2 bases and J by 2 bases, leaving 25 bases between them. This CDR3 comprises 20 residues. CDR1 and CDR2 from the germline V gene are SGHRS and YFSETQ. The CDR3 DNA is TGCGCCAGCAGCTTCGATCGGGACTCGCAGCCCCAGGGGACTAATGAAAAACTGTTTTTT. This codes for CASSFDRDSQPQGTNEKLFF.

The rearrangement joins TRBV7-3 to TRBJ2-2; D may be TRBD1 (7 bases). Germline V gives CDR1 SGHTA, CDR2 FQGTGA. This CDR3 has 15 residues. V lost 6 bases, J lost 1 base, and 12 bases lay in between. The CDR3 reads CASSSQGGNTGELFF. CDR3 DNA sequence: TGTGCCAGCAGTTCCCAGGGGGGGAACACCGGGGAGCTGTTTTTT.

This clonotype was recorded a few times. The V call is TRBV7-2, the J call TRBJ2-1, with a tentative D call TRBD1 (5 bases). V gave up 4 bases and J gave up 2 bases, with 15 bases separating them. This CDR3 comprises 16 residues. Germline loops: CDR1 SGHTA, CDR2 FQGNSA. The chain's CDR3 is CASSSGGQVAYNEQFF. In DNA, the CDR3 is TGTGCCAGCAGCTCGGGTGGACAAGTCGCCTACAATGAGCAGTTCTTC. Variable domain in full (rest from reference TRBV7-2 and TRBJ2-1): GAGVSQSPSNKVTEKGKDVELRCDPISGHTALYWYRQSLGQGLEFLIYFQGNSAPDKSGLPSDRFSAERTGGSVSTLTIQRTQQEDSAVYLCASSSGGQVAYNEQFFGPGTRLTVL.

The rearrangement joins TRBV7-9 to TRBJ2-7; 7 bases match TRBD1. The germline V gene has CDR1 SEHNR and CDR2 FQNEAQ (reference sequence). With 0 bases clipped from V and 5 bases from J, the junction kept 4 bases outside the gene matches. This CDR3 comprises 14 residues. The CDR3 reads CASSLAQGQNEQYF. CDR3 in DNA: TGTGCCAGCAGCTTAGCGCAGGGACAGAACGAGCAGTACTTC.

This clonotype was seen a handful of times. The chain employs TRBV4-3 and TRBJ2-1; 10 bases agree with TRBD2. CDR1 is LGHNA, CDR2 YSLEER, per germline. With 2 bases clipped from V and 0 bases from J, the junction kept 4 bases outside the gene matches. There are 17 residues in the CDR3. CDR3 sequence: CASSQKLAGNSYNEQFF. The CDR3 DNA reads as TGCGCCAGCAGCCAAAAACTAGCGGGAAACTCCTACAATGAGCAGTTCTTC.

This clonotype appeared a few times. CDR3 sequence (DNA): TGTGCCAGCAGTGAAGAGGTAGGGGCAGGAGGGAACACTGAAGCTTTCTTT. The encoded protein is CASSEEVGAGGNTEAFF. The chain is built from TRBV6-1 and TRBJ1-1; D is possibly TRBD1 (5 bases). Germline CDR1 is MNHNS and CDR2 is SASEGT. This CDR3 region has 17 residues. Trimming removed 1 base at V and 1 base at J, with 16 bases between.

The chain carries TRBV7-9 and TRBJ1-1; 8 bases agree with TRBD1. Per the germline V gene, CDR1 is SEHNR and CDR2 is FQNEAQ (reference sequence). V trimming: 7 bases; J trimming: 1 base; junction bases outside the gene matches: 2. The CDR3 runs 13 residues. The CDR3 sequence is CASKQGANTEAFF. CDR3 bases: TGTGCCAGCAAGCAGGGGGCGAACACTGAAGCTTTCTTT.

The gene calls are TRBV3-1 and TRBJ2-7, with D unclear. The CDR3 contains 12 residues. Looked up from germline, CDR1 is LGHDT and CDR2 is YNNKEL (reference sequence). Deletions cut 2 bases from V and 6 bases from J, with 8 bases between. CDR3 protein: CASSQSSSEQYF. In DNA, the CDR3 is TGTGCCAGCAGCCAAAGTAGCAGCGAGCAGTACTTC.

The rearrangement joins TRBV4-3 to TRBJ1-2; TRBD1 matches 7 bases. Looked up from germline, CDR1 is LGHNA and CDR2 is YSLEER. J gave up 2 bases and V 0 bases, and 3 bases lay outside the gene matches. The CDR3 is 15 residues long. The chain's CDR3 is CASSQDRGQNYGYTF. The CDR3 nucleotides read TGCGCCAGCAGCCAAGATCGGGGACAGAACTATGGCTACACCTTC.

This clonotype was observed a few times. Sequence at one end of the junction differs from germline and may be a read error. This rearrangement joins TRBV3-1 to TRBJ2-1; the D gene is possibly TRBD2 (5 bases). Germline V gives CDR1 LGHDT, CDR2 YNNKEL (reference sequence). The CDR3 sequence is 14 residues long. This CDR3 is CASSQDYSGRSGVF. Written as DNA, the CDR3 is TGTGCCAGCAGCCAAGATTACTCGGGAAGGAGTGGGGTCTTC.

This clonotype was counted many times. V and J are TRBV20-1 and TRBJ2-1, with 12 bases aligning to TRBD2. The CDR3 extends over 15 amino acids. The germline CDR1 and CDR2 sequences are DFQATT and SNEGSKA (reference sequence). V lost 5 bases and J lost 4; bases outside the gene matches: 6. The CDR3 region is CSAPGLAGMYNEQFF. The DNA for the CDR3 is TGCAGTGCTCCCGGACTAGCGGGAATGTACAATGAGCAGTTCTTC.

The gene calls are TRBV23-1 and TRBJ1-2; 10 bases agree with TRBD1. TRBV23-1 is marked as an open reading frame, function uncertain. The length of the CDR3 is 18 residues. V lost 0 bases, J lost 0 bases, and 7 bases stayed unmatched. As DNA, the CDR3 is TGCGCCAGCAGTCAATCCCGGGACAGGGGACCTCCTAACTATGGCTACACCTTC. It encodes CASSQSRDRGPPNYGYTF.

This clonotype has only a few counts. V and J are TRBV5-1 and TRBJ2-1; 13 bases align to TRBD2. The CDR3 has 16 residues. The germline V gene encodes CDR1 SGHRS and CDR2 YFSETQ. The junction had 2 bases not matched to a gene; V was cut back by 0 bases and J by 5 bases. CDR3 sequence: CASSLAGTSGNNEQFF. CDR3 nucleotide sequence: TGCGCCAGCAGCTTGGCCGGGACTAGCGGGAACAATGAGCAGTTCTTC.

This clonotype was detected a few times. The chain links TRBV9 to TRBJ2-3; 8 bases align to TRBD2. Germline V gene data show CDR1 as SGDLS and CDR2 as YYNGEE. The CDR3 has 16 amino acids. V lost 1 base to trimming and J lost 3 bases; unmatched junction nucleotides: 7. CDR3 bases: TGTGCCAGCAGCGTACTAAGCGGGAGTACGACAGATACGCAGTATTTT. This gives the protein CASSVLSGSTTDTQYF. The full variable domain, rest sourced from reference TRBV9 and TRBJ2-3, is DSGVTQTPKHLITATGQRVTLRCSPRSGDLSVYWYQQSLDQGLQFLIQYYNGEERAKGNILERFSAQQFPDLHSELNLSSLELGDSALYFCASSVLSGSTTDTQYFGPGTRLTVL.

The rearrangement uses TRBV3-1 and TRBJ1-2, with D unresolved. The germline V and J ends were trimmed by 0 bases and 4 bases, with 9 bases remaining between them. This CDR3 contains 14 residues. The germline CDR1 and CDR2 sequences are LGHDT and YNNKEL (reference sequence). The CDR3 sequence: CASSQDMSFYGYTF. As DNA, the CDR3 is TGTGCCAGCAGCCAAGATATGAGTTTCTATGGCTACACCTTC.

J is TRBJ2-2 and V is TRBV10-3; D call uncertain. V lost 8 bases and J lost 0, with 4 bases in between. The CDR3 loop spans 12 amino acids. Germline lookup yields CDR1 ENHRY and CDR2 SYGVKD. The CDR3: CAIGPNTGELFF. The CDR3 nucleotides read TGTGCCATCGGTCCGAACACCGGGGAGCTGTTTTTT.

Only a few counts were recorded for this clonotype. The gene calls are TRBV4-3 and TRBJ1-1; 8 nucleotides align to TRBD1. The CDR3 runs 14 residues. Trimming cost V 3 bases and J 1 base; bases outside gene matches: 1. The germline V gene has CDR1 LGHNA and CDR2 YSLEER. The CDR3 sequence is CASSHGTGNTEAFF. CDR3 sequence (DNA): TGCGCCAGCAGCCACGGGACAGGGAACACTGAAGCTTTCTTT.

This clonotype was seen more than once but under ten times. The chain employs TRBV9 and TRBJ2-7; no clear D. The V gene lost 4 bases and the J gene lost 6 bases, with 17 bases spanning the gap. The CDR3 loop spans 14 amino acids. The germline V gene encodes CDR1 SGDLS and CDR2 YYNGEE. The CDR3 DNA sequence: TGTGCCAGCAGCCCCGGTAGGGCAGCAATCGAGCAGTACTTC. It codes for CASSPGRAAIEQYF.

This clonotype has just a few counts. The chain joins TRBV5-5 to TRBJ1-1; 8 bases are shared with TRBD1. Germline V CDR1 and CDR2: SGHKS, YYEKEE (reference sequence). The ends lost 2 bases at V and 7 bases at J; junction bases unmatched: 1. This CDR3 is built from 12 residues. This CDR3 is CASSFDRGEAFF. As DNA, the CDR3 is TGTGCCAGCAGCTTCGACAGGGGTGAAGCTTTCTTT.

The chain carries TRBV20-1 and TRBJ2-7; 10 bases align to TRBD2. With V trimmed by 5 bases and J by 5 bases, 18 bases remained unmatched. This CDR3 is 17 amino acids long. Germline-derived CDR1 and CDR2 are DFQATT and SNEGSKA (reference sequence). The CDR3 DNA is TGCAGTGCTCCTCCGAGCGGGAGGGCCGGAATGGTGAACGAGCAGTACTTC. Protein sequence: CSAPPSGRAGMVNEQYF.

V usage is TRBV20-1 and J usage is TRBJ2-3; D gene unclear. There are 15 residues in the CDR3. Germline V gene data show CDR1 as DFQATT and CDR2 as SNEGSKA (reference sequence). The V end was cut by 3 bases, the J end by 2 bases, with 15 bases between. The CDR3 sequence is CSASRFGLNTDTQYF. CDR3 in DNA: TGCAGTGCTAGTCGGTTTGGGTTAAACACAGATACGCAGTATTTT.

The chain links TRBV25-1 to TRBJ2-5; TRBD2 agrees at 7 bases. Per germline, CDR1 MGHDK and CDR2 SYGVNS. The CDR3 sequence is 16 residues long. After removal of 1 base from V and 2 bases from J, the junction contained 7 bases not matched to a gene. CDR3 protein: CASSESLAATQETQYF. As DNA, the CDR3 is TGTGCCAGCAGTGAATCCCTAGCGGCTACTCAAGAGACCCAGTACTTC. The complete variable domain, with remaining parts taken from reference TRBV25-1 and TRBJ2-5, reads EADIYQTPRYLVIGTGKKITLECSQTMGHDKMYWYQQDPGMELHLIHYSYGVNSTEKGDLSSESTVSRIRTEHFPLTLESARPSHTSQYLCASSESLAATQETQYFGPGTRLLVL.

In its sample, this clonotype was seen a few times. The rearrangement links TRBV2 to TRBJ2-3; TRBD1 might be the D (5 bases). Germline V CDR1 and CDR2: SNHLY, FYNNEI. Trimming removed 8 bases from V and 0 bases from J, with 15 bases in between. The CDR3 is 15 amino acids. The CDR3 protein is CASSWGPTSTDTQYF. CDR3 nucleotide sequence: TGTGCCAGCTCCTGGGGCCCGACTAGCACAGATACGCAGTATTTT.